This T cell receptor (beta chain) came from a study of T cell changes during pregnancy in multiple sclerosis. Repertoires were generated with immunoSEQ multiplex PCR, while TCRdb's copy carries only in-frame clones and drops some. The table lists tens of thousands of clones, 91% of them singletons. CDR1 SEHNR and CDR2 FQNEAQ come from the germline V gene (reference sequence). Trimming removed 8 bases from V and 8 bases from J; junction bases left unmatched: 0. The CDR3 has 10 amino acids. The chain employs TRBV7-9 and TRBJ2-1; 7 bases map to TRBD2. The source is a female donor with multiple sclerosis, enrolled in a pregnancy study. The sample was peripheral blood, taken before pregnancy. The CDR3 DNA sequence: TGTGCCAGCGGGGGGGATGAGCAGTTCTTC. Translation: CASGGDEQFF.